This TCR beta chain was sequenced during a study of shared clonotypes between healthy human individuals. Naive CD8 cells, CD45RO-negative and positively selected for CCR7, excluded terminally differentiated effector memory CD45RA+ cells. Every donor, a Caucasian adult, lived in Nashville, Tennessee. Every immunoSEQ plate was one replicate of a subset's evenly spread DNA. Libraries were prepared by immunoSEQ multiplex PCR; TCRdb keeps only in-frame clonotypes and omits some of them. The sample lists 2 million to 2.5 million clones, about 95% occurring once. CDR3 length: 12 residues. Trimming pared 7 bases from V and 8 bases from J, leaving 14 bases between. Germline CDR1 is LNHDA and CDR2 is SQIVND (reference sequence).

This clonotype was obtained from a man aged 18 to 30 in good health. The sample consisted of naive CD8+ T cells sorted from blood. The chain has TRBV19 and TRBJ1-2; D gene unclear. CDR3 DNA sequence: TGTGCCAGTAAGCTTTCCTGCCGGGGCTACACCTTC. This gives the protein CASKLSCRGYTF.